This TCR beta chain is drawn from a study of blood T cells in healthy people across ages (dated by TCRdb to between 2015 and 2017). For the wider study: Template switching captured roughly one uniquely barcoded TCR beta cDNA molecule per two T cells in model experiments. Four age groups were formed from the donors: young (average approximately 16 years), middle-aged (just under 40), aged (over 55) and long-lived (approximately 78). To avoid experimental bias, donors of different ages were distributed randomly across sequencing lanes. The study analyzed two additional independent replicas of 1 million unique cDNA reads from the same blood draw for two donors, one aged 18 to 29 and one aged 80 or older. The study measured age-related changes in TCR beta repertoire diversity using deep sequencing normalized with unique cDNA molecular identifiers. Study-wide findings and limitations: Conclusive comparison of naive and antigen-experienced compartments was prevented by the profiling of bulk unsorted PBMCs. Estimates of total diversity based on one million sequenced T cells were considered lower bounds and underestimates. Observed TCR beta diversity correlated strongly with the percentage of naive T cells measured by flow cytometry. Observed TCR beta diversity per million T cells fell roughly linearly with age, and a significant reduction was already apparent by age approximately 41. Because donor CMV infection status was unknown, age-related changes in expanded clonotypes were potentially confounded. Compared with the aged group, the long-lived group had more naive CD4+ T cells, fewer expanded clones and increased TCR diversity, a pattern suggesting age selection.

The library was generated by 5' RACE. For sequencing, an Illumina HiSeq 2500 was employed. A second 7 to 11 cycle PCR used a sample-barcoded 5' primer and a J-beta primer mix. Each TCR beta cDNA molecule received a unique molecular identifier from a template-switch 5' adaptor carrying 12 random nucleotides. Each sample yielded at least 3 million CDR3-containing paired-end reads. The Mint cDNA synthesis kit, primed by a TRBC-specific oligonucleotide, was used to synthesize first-strand cDNA from all RNA. All cDNA was treated with uracil-DNA glycosylase and then went through a first 18-cycle PCR with the universal primers M1SS and BC2_uni_R. Under the source paper's analysis protocol: For normalization, 1 million high-quality reads were randomly selected from each sample, with every read carrying a distinct molecular identifier. Instead of being binned into consensus sequences, reads with shared molecular identifiers were discarded. CDR3 identification, clonotype clustering and error correction used MiTCR with a Q25 quality threshold and the strictest error-elimination algorithm. A nonparametric unseen species model using Euler transformation provided a lower-bound estimate of total TCR beta diversity. TCRdb's own reprocessing of the public reads used fastp at Q25 and MiXCR and kept productive beta chains. A single entry per CDR3 protein holds the most common genes and DNA from its merged rows. What appears here as the V and J calls and clone size reflects TCRdb's work, not the paper's. Counted in this sample were about 1.8 million distinct CDR3 sequences; about 50% of them appeared once. The ten largest account for about 2.1% of the sample.

This clonotype was counted only a few times. Its antigen has not been determined. Base qualities are missing; no much larger clone stands one base away. Systemically healthy Caucasian individuals from Russia, some 40 in total and aged about 6 to 95 years, were included as donors. Each donor gave 9.5 to 10 milliliters of peripheral blood, drawn into EDTA-treated Vacutainer tubes. Ficoll-Paque density-gradient centrifugation was used to isolate PBMCs, with at least 6.5 million per sample. Trizol reagent was used to extract total RNA from PBMCs, with at least 6 micrograms per sample. For every donor, an aliquot of PBMCs went through flow cytometry to measure the percentages of naive CD45RAhigh/CD27high T cells. V is pared back by 8 bases and J by 7 bases, with 18 bases lying between the germline termini. The CDR3 contains 13 residues, cysteine and phenylalanine counted. Just the 39-base CDR3 DNA is kept, in frame starting at base 1. Per the germline V gene, SGDLS is the CDR1 and YYNGEE is the CDR2.

The chain is assembled from TRBV9 and TRBJ1-2; TRBD1 is a possible D gene, resting on 6 matching bases. The material sequenced was blood. The source of this sequence is a woman aged 35 to 49 in good health. The sequenced DNA: TGTGCCAGTAGCCGCGGAGGGGGTGCTGGCTACACCTTC. Its protein reads: CASSRGGGAGYTF.